The rows below give T cell receptor beta chains drawn from one sample of a study of OX40 agonist ivuxolimab in advanced cancers. Produced via immunoSEQ multiplex PCR; TCRdb's table is partial and in-frame only. The sample contains about 80,000 clones, around 86% of which appear only once. Here the sequenced sample was CD4+ or CD8+ T cells sorted from blood, taken in a trial of the OX40 agonist ivuxolimab. The source is an adult with an advanced solid tumor such as melanoma, head and neck, liver or kidney cancer. CDR3s include the opening cysteine and the closing phenylalanine or tryptophan. A D gene is named only where the DNA matches it firmly. Clone size is not always given. Where it is, it says once, few, many or a class for expanded clones.

J gene: TRBJ1-1
V gene: TRBV7-2
clone size: .
D gene: .
CDR3 protein: CASSLGFLRSRFRGTEAFF
CDR3 DNA: TGTGCCAGCAGCTTAGGGTTCCTTCGGTCTCGGTTCCGGGGAACTGAAGCTTTCTTT

J gene: TRBJ1-2
V gene: TRBV5-1
clone size: .
D gene: .
CDR3 protein: CASSSAGVLDGYTF
CDR3 DNA: TGCGCCAGCAGTTCCGCAGGGGTTCTCGATGGCTACACCTTC

J gene: TRBJ2-7
V gene: TRBV5-4
clone size: .
D gene: TRBD1
CDR3 protein: CASSLAQGQGYEQYF
CDR3 DNA: TGTGCCAGCAGCTTGGCCCAGGGACAGGGCTACGAGCAGTACTTC

J gene: TRBJ2-3
V gene: TRBV28
clone size: .
D gene: TRBD2
CDR3 protein: CASSPGTSGGVGTQYF
CDR3 DNA: TGTGCCAGCAGTCCCGGGACTAGCGGGGGGGTAGGTACGCAGTATTTT

J gene: TRBJ1-1
V gene: TRBV6-6
clone size: once
D gene: .
CDR3 protein: CASSYGTQWGTEAFF
CDR3 DNA: TGTGCCAGCAGTTACGGGACACAGTGGGGCACTGAAGCTTTCTTT

J gene: TRBJ1-1
V gene: TRBV29-1
clone size: .
D gene: .
CDR3 protein: CSGKFQMNTEAFF
CDR3 DNA: TGCAGCGGAAAATTTCAGATGAACACTGAAGCTTTCTTT

J gene: TRBJ2-3
V gene: TRBV2
clone size: .
D gene: TRBD2
CDR3 protein: CASSESTSGRADTQYF
CDR3 DNA: TGTGCCAGCAGTGAATCGACTAGCGGGAGGGCAGATACGCAGTATTTT

J gene: TRBJ2-7
V gene: TRBV19
clone size: .
D gene: TRBD2
CDR3 protein: CATSLPGLATYEQYF
CDR3 DNA: TGTGCCACCTCGTTGCCGGGACTAGCAACCTACGAGCAGTACTTC

J gene: TRBJ2-2
V gene: TRBV7-8
clone size: .
D gene: .
CDR3 protein: CASSLLFGTGELFF
CDR3 DNA: TGTGCCAGCAGCCTACTTTTTGGTACCGGGGAGCTGTTTTTT

J gene: TRBJ1-5
V gene: TRBV5-1
clone size: .
D gene: .
CDR3 protein: CASSSGTLPNQPQHF
CDR3 DNA: TGCGCCAGCAGCTCCGGGACACTCCCCAATCAGCCCCAGCATTTT

J gene: TRBJ2-1
V gene: TRBV5-4
clone size: .
D gene: TRBD1
CDR3 protein: CASSPTGGKGNYNEQFF
CDR3 DNA: TGTGCCAGCAGCCCGACAGGGGGCAAAGGGAACTACAATGAGCAGTTCTTC

J gene: TRBJ2-3
V gene: TRBV19
clone size: once
D gene: .
CDR3 protein: CASSLSGASTDTQYF
CDR3 DNA: TGTGCCAGTAGTCTCAGTGGGGCCAGCACAGATACGCAGTATTTT

J gene: TRBJ2-1
V gene: TRBV5-8
clone size: .
D gene: TRBD2
CDR3 protein: CASSFGPGGEGQFF
CDR3 DNA: TGTGCCAGCAGCTTTGGCCCCGGCGGGGAGGGGCAGTTCTTC

J gene: TRBJ1-6
V gene: TRBV5-1
clone size: .
D gene: TRBD1
CDR3 protein: CASSSGTGSSPLHF
CDR3 DNA: TGCGCCAGCAGTTCCGGGACAGGGAGCTCACCCCTCCACTTT

J gene: TRBJ1-1
V gene: TRBV5-1
clone size: .
D gene: .
CDR3 protein: CASSLGFGFRGHTEAFF
CDR3 DNA: TGCGCCAGCAGCTTGGGATTTGGATTCAGGGGTCACACTGAAGCTTTCTTT

J gene: TRBJ1-5
V gene: TRBV27
clone size: .
D gene: .
CDR3 protein: CASSFIWGADQPQHF
CDR3 DNA: TGTGCCAGCAGTTTCATTTGGGGGGCTGATCAGCCCCAGCATTTT

J gene: TRBJ2-6
V gene: TRBV6-1
clone size: .
D gene: .
CDR3 protein: CASSGRGGSGANVLTF
CDR3 DNA: TGTGCCAGCAGTGGACGAGGGGGCTCTGGGGCCAACGTCCTGACTTTC

J gene: TRBJ2-6
V gene: TRBV18
clone size: few
D gene: .
CDR3 protein: CASSTELPSGANVLTF
CDR3 DNA: TGTGCCAGCTCAACAGAACTACCCTCTGGGGCCAACGTCCTGACTTTC

J gene: TRBJ2-7
V gene: TRBV5-5
clone size: .
D gene: TRBD2
CDR3 protein: CASSFGGVAYEQYF
CDR3 DNA: TGTGCCAGCAGCTTTGGGGGGGTCGCCTACGAGCAGTACTTC

J gene: TRBJ2-1
V gene: TRBV28
clone size: .
D gene: .
CDR3 protein: CASSIRARNEQFF
CDR3 DNA: TGTGCCAGCAGTATAAGGGCGAGGAATGAGCAGTTCTTC

J gene: TRBJ1-2
V gene: TRBV4-2
clone size: .
D gene: .
CDR3 protein: CASSQGGGLPYGYTF
CDR3 DNA: TGTGCCAGCAGCCAAGGGGGGGGACTCCCCTATGGCTACACCTTC

J gene: TRBJ1-4
V gene: TRBV7-9
clone size: .
D gene: TRBD1
CDR3 protein: CASSPGTANEKLFF
CDR3 DNA: TGTGCCAGCAGCCCCGGGACAGCAAATGAAAAACTGTTTTTT

J gene: TRBJ2-3
V gene: TRBV9
clone size: .
D gene: .
CDR3 protein: CASSAYGGPTDTQYF
CDR3 DNA: TGTGCCAGCAGCGCCTATGGGGGGCCCACAGATACGCAGTATTTT

J gene: TRBJ2-1
V gene: TRBV9
clone size: .
D gene: .
CDR3 protein: CASSVGQGLYNEQFF
CDR3 DNA: TGTGCCAGCAGCGTAGGACAGGGACTGTACAATGAGCAGTTCTTC

J gene: TRBJ2-5
V gene: TRBV5-1
clone size: .
D gene: TRBD1
CDR3 protein: CASSPSSGGGETQYF
CDR3 DNA: TGCGCCAGCAGCCCAAGCTCAGGGGGCGGGGAGACCCAGTACTTC

J gene: TRBJ1-1
V gene: TRBV5-1
clone size: .
D gene: TRBD1
CDR3 protein: CASSRGGQPGTEAFF
CDR3 DNA: TGCGCCAGCAGTCGGGGGGGACAGCCAGGGACTGAAGCTTTCTTT

J gene: TRBJ2-2
V gene: TRBV5-8
clone size: .
D gene: .
CDR3 protein: CASSPPRVGTGELFF
CDR3 DNA: TGTGCCAGCAGCCCGCCTAGGGTTGGCACCGGGGAGCTGTTTTTT

J gene: TRBJ1-4
V gene: TRBV10-2
clone size: once
D gene: .
CDR3 protein: CASSDGATNEKLFF
CDR3 DNA: TGCGCCAGCAGTGATGGGGCAACTAATGAAAAACTGTTTTTT

J gene: TRBJ2-5
V gene: TRBV25-1
clone size: .
D gene: TRBD2
CDR3 protein: CASSKAGGSATQYF
CDR3 DNA: TGTGCCAGCAGTAAAGCGGGGGGTTCGGCGACCCAGTACTTC

J gene: TRBJ1-5
V gene: TRBV19
clone size: .
D gene: TRBD1
CDR3 protein: CASSLQGVPTAQHF
CDR3 DNA: TGTGCCAGTAGTCTACAGGGGGTTCCAACGGCCCAGCATTTT

J gene: TRBJ1-2
V gene: TRBV7-9
clone size: .
D gene: .
CDR3 protein: CASSLRDQSDGYTF
CDR3 DNA: TGTGCCAGCAGCTTACGGGACCAGAGCGATGGCTACACCTTC

J gene: TRBJ1-6
V gene: TRBV6-5
clone size: .
D gene: .
CDR3 protein: CASSYFRSSYNSPLHF
CDR3 DNA: TGTGCCAGCAGTTACTTCAGGAGCTCCTATAATTCACCCCTCCACTTT

J gene: TRBJ2-3
V gene: TRBV30
clone size: .
D gene: .
CDR3 protein: CAWSAEITDTQYF
CDR3 DNA: TGTGCCTGGAGTGCAGAGATCACAGATACGCAGTATTTT

J gene: TRBJ2-1
V gene: TRBV18
clone size: .
D gene: .
CDR3 protein: CASSPLPSTGSYNEQFF
CDR3 DNA: TGTGCCAGCTCACCTCTACCGTCGACAGGCTCCTACAATGAGCAGTTCTTC

J gene: TRBJ1-6
V gene: TRBV7-9
clone size: .
D gene: .
CDR3 protein: CASSERGLTNSPLHF
CDR3 DNA: TGTGCCAGCAGCGAACGCGGGCTCACCAATTCACCCCTCCACTTT

J gene: TRBJ2-5
V gene: TRBV5-1
clone size: few
D gene: .
CDR3 protein: CASSLGAGQETQYF
CDR3 DNA: TGCGCCAGCAGCTTGGGCGCGGGACAAGAGACCCAGTACTTC

J gene: TRBJ2-7
V gene: TRBV11-2
clone size: .
D gene: .
CDR3 protein: CASSLGRGLREQYF
CDR3 DNA: TGTGCCAGCAGCTTAGGCCGAGGGTTAAGGGAGCAGTACTTC

J gene: TRBJ1-1
V gene: TRBV30
clone size: .
D gene: .
CDR3 protein: CAWSLTGTEAFF
CDR3 DNA: TGTGCCTGGAGTCTAACAGGTACTGAAGCTTTCTTT

J gene: TRBJ2-7
V gene: TRBV6-5
clone size: .
D gene: .
CDR3 protein: CASSQTRGSYEQYF
CDR3 DNA: TGTGCCAGCAGCCAGACGAGGGGGTCCTACGAGCAGTACTTC

J gene: TRBJ2-7
V gene: TRBV7-2
clone size: .
D gene: .
CDR3 protein: CASSYQGFDYEQYF
CDR3 DNA: TGTGCCAGCAGCTACCAGGGGTTTGACTACGAGCAGTACTTC

J gene: TRBJ2-2
V gene: TRBV5-6
clone size: .
D gene: .
CDR3 protein: CASSLSFLAGASNTGELFF
CDR3 DNA: TGTGCCAGCAGCTTGTCCTTCCTGGCGGGGGCCTCGAACACCGGGGAGCTGTTTTTT

J gene: TRBJ2-1
V gene: TRBV19
clone size: .
D gene: .
CDR3 protein: CASSPRLVVGNEQFF
CDR3 DNA: TGTGCCAGTAGTCCCCGACTAGTCGTGGGCAATGAGCAGTTCTTC